This T cell receptor (beta chain) was documented in a study of graft-versus-host responses after intestinal transplantation. About the research overall: Recipients uniformly received anti-thymocyte globulin induction, followed by tacrolimus and steroids for 2 to 4 years. Broader study findings: Recipient marrow held GvH clones, some first seen in ileum or blood. Patients who carried graft-donor T cell macrochimerism also had high graft-versus-host to host-versus-graft clonal ratios in their allografts.

Germline loops: CDR1 WNHNN, CDR2 SYGVQD (reference sequence). The CDR3 is 15 amino acids. The V end was cut by 0 bases, the J end by 5 bases, with 13 bases between. Sequencing was performed with immunoSEQ multiplex PCR; in TCRdb, only in-frame clones are kept and a portion is missing. This table has some 79,000 clones, approximately 91% appearing once. Of note for this clone: What it binds is not known.

The chain couples TRBV10-1 to TRBJ2-5, with D perhaps matching TRBD1 (5 bases). The origin of this receptor is a human donor who received an intestinal transplant. Sample: unstimulated CD4+ T cells sorted from spleen or lymph node cells, taken before intestinal transplant. In DNA, the CDR3 is TGCGCCAGCAGTGAGTCCCCAGGGCTGGGCGAGACCCAGTACTTC. Protein: CASSESPGLGETQYF.